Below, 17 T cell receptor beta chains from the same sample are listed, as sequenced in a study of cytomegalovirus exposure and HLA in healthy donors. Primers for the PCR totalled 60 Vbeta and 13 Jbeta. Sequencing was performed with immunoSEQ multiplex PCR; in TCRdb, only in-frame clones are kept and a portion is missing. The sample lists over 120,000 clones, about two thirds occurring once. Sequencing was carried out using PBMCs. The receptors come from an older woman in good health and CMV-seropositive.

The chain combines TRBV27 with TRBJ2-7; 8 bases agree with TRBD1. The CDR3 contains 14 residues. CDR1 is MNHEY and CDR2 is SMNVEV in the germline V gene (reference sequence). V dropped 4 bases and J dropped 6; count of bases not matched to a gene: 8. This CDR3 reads CASSSGTGSSEQYF. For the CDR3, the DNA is TGTGCCAGCAGTTCAGGGACAGGATCCAGCGAGCAGTACTTC.

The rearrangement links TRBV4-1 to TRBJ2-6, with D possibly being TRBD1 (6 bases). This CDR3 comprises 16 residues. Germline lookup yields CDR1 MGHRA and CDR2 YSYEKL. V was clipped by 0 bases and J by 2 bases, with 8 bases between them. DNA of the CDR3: TGCGCCAGCAGCCAAGATCCAGGGGCTGGGGCCAACGTCCTGACTTTC. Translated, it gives CASSQDPGAGANVLTF.

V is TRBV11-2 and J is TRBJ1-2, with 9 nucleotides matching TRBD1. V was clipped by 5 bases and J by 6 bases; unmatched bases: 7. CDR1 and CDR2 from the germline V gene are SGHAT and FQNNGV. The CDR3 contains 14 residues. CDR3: CASSPWTGENGYTF. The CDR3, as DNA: TGTGCCAGCAGCCCCTGGACAGGGGAAAATGGCTACACCTTC.

CDR3 DNA sequence: TGTGCCAGTGGCAGGCACTATGGCTACACCTTC. Amino acid sequence: CASGRHYGYTF. The chain has TRBV28 and TRBJ1-2; the D is unclear. Germline V lookup: CDR1 MDHEN, CDR2 SYDVKM. With 9 bases removed from V and 3 bases from J, the gap between germline ends came to 8 bases. The CDR3 covers 11 residues.

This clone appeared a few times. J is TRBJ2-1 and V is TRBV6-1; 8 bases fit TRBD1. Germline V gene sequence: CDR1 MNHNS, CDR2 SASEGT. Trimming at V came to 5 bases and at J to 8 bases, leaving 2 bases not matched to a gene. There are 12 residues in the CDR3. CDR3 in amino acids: CASSWTGYEQFF. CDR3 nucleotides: TGTGCCAGCAGTTGGACAGGGTATGAGCAGTTCTTC.

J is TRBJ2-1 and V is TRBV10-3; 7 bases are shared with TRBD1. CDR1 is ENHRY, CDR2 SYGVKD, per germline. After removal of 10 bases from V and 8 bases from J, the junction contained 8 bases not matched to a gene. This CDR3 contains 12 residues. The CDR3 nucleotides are TGTGCCAAGGGACAGCTCTGGGATGAGCAGTTCTTC. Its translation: CAKGQLWDEQFF.

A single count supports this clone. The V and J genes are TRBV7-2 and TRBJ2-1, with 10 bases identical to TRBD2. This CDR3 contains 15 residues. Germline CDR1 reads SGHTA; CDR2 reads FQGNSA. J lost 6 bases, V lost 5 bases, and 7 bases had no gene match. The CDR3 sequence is CASSPRLAGANEQFF. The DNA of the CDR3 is TGTGCCAGCAGCCCCCGGCTAGCGGGAGCCAATGAGCAGTTCTTC.

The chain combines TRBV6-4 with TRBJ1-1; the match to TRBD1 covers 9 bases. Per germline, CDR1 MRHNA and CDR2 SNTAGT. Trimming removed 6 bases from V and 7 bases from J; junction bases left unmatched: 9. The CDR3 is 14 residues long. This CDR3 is CASRGTGTGNEAFF. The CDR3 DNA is TGTGCCAGCAGAGGGACCGGGACAGGGAATGAAGCTTTCTTT.

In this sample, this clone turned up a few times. CDR3 amino acids: CASSSRQAYNEKLFF. The CDR3 region has the DNA TGTGCCAGCAGCTCCCGACAGGCTTATAATGAAAAACTGTTTTTT. The chain combines TRBV7-9 with TRBJ1-4; D might be TRBD1 (6 bases). Germline CDR1 and CDR2: SEHNR and FQNEAQ (reference sequence). Between the trimmed V and J ends, which lost 4 bases and 4 bases, there was a span of 13 bases. The CDR3 contains 15 residues.

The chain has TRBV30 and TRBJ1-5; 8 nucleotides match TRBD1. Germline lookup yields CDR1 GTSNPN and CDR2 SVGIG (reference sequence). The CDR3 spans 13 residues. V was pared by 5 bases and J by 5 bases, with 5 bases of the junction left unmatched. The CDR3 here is CAWAADRDQPQHF. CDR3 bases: TGTGCCTGGGCAGCGGACAGGGATCAGCCCCAGCATTTT.

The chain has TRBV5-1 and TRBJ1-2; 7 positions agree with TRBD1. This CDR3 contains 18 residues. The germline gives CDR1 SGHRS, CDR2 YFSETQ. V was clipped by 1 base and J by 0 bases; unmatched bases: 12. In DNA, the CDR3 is TGCGCCAGCAGCTTGTCAGCAGGGGGAAAGTTAGCTAACTATGGCTACACCTTC. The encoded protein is CASSLSAGGKLANYGYTF. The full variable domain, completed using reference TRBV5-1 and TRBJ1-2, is KAGVTQTPRYLIKTRGQQVTLSCSPISGHRSVSWYQQTPGQGLQFLFEYFSETQRNKGNFPGRFSGRQFSNSRSEMNVSTLELGDSALYLCASSLSAGGKLANYGYTFGSGTRLTVV.

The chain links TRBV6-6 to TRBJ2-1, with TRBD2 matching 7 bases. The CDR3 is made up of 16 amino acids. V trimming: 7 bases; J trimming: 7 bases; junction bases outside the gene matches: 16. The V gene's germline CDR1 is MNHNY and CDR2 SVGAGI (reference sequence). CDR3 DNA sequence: TGTGCCAGCACCACCGGGGAGGGATTGATGGGGAATGAGCAGTTCTTC. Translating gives CASTTGEGLMGNEQFF.

The CDR3 protein is CSVCRAGGTDTQYF. For the CDR3, the DNA is TGCAGCGTTTGTAGGGCGGGAGGCACAGATACGCAGTATTTT. This chain connects TRBV29-1 to TRBJ2-3; 7 bases line up with TRBD2. Germline loops: CDR1 SQVTM, CDR2 ANQGSEA. The CDR3 is 14 amino acids. After removal of 5 bases from V and 1 base from J, the junction contained 6 bases not matched to a gene.

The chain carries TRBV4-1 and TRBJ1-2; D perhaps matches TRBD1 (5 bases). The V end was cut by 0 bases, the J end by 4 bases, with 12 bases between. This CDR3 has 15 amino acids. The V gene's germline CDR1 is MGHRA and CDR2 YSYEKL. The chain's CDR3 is CASSQEETVAYGYTF. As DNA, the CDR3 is TGCGCCAGCAGCCAAGAGGAGACAGTGGCCTATGGCTACACCTTC.

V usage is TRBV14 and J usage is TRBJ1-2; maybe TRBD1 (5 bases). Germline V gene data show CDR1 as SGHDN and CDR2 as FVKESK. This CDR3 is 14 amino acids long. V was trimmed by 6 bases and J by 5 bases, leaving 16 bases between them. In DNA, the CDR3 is TGTGCCAGCAGTCCTAGAGGCAGGGCTTATGGCTACACCTTC. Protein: CASSPRGRAYGYTF.

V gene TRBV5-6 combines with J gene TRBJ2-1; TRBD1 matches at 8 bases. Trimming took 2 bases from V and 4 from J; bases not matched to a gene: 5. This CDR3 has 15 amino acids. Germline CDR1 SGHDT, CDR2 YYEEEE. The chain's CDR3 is CASSLGQGGYNEQFF. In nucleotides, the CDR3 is TGTGCCAGCAGCTTAGGACAGGGCGGTTACAATGAGCAGTTCTTC.

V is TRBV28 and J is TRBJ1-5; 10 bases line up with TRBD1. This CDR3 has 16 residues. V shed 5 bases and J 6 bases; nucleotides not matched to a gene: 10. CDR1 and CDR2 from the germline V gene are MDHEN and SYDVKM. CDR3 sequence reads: CASSTSGQGVSQPQHF. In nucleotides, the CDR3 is TGTGCCAGCAGTACCAGCGGACAGGGGGTAAGTCAGCCCCAGCATTTT.